This T cell receptor (beta chain) was captured in a study of somatic mutations in cytotoxic T cells in rheumatoid arthritis. Whole-study context: A subset of V beta antibody-stained T-cell populations was isolated by flow sorting, reaching nearly 100% purity, and this subset included V beta1+ cells that went on to TCRB sequencing.

Positive magnetic bead selection, which isolated the CD4+ and CD8+ cells, was followed by a flow cytometry check of purity. Here immunoSEQ multiplex PCR was the method, and the copy in TCRdb shows in-frame clones only, minus some. Of 19,000 or so clones in the sample, over 75% were seen once. About this clone: Its antigen is currently unknown.

The length of the CDR3 is 15 residues. Germline CDR1 reads SGHDT; CDR2 reads YYEEEE. V was pared by 2 bases and J by 4 bases, with 13 bases between. Points from the study as a whole: Per patient, the largest CD8+ clone was found to exceed 20% of CD8+ cells in about an eighth of the roughly 65 cases. No significant CD8+ T-cell clonality difference was found between rheumatoid arthritis patients and age-matched controls.

This TCR derives from a man younger than 35 with rheumatoid arthritis. This chain uses TRBV5-6 with TRBJ1-3; D gene uncertain. The sequencing sample was made of CD8+ T cells sorted from blood. CDR3 coding DNA: TGTGCCAGCAGCTTTAGCCCTCTCGACGGAAACACCATATATTTT. Translation gives CASSFSPLDGNTIYF.